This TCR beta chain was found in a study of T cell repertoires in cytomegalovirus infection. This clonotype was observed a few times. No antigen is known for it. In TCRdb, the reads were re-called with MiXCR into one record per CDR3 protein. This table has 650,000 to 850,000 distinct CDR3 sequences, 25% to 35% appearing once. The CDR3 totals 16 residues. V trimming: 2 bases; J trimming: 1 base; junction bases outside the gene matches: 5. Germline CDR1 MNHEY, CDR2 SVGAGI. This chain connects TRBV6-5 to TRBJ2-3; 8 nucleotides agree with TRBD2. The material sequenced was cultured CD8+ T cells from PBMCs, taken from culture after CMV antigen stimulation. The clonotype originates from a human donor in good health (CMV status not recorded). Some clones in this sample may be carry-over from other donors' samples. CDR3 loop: CASSYPGAGGTDTQYF. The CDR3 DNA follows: TGTGCCAGCAGTTACCCCGGAGCGGGGGGCACAGATACGCAGTATTTT.